Following are 21 T cell receptor beta chains from one sample sequenced in a study of cytomegalovirus exposure and HLA in healthy donors. Profiled with immunoSEQ multiplex PCR; TCRdb holds only in-frame clones, not every one. The sample has fewer than 90,000 clones, 96% seen once; the top ten hold roughly 1.5%. The sample consisted of PBMCs. These receptors were taken from a man aged 18 to 29 in good health and CMV-seropositive.

V and J are TRBV29-1 and TRBJ2-3; TRBD2 aligns across 10 bases. CDR3 length: 16 amino acids. V gave up 4 bases and J gave up 4 bases; unmatched junction bases: 11. CDR1 and CDR2 (germline): SQVTM, ANQGSEA. This chain's CDR3 is CSVGEGSGRRADTQYF. CDR3 coding DNA: TGCAGCGTTGGGGAGGGTAGCGGGAGGCGCGCAGATACGCAGTATTTT.

The chain uses TRBV28 and TRBJ1-3; D call uncertain. The germline V gene has CDR1 MDHEN and CDR2 SYDVKM. This CDR3 is built from 15 residues. The ends were cut back, 3 bases at V and 0 bases at J, with 9 bases in the middle. For the CDR3, the DNA is TGTGCCAGCAGTTTTGCGCACAGCTCTGGAAACACCATATATTTT. It is translated as CASSFAHSSGNTIYF. Looking up the rest from reference TRBV28 and TRBJ1-3 gives the full variable domain: DVKVTQSSRYLVKRTGEKVFLECVQDMDHENMFWYRQDPGLGLRLIYFSYDVKMKEKGDIPEGYSVSREKKERFSLILESASTNQTSMYLCASSFAHSSGNTIYFGEGSWLTVV.

This clone was observed once. The chain uses TRBV4-1 and TRBJ1-1; 8 positions agree with TRBD1. V shed 4 bases, J shed 1 base, and the junction held 11 bases outside the gene matches. The germline V gene has CDR1 MGHRA and CDR2 YSYEKL. This CDR3 contains 17 residues. The CDR3 DNA sequence: TGCGCCAGCAGCCTAGAACCCATGCAGGGGGCGAACACTGAAGCTTTCTTT. This sequence encodes CASSLEPMQGANTEAFF.

The rearrangement links TRBV6-1 to TRBJ1-5; weak D call: TRBD1 (6 bases). Trimming pared 6 bases from V and 4 bases from J, leaving 13 bases between. This CDR3 is 14 amino acids long. CDR1 is MNHNS and CDR2 is SASEGT in the germline V gene. The CDR3 reads CASRDSYLNQPQHF. Written as DNA, the CDR3 is TGTGCCAGCAGGGACAGTTATTTGAATCAGCCCCAGCATTTT.

This rearrangement joins TRBV5-1 to TRBJ2-1, with 15 bases identical to TRBD2. The J segment lost 6 bases and the V segment lost 4 bases, leaving 2 bases of the junction unmatched. This CDR3 comprises 15 residues. The germline V gene has CDR1 SGHRS and CDR2 YFSETQ. In nucleotides, the CDR3 is TGCGCCAGCAGCCCGGGACTAGCGGGAGGCAATGAGCAGTTCTTC. Its translation is CASSPGLAGGNEQFF.

The gene calls are TRBV29-1 and TRBJ2-7; D call uncertain. The V gene lost 3 bases and the J gene lost 3 bases, with 15 bases spanning the gap. The CDR3 spans 14 residues. Germline CDR1 and CDR2: SQVTM and ANQGSEA. CDR3 region: CSVELLGSDYEQYF. The CDR3 nucleotides are TGCAGCGTTGAGTTGCTCGGCAGCGACTACGAGCAGTACTTC.

The chain carries TRBV11-2 and TRBJ2-2; a possible D gene is TRBD1 (7 bases). Per germline, CDR1 SGHAT and CDR2 FQNNGV. The V and J ends lost 6 bases and 0 bases respectively, with 20 bases between them. The CDR3 extends over 18 amino acids. The CDR3 here is CASRYISPGGPNTGELFF. The CDR3 DNA follows: TGTGCCAGCAGATACATCAGCCCAGGGGGGCCGAACACCGGGGAGCTGTTTTTT.

The rearrangement uses TRBV5-8 and TRBJ2-1, with D possibly matching TRBD2 (5 bases). Trimming stripped 4 bases from V and 0 bases from J, with 11 bases between. This CDR3 is built from 15 residues. Germline lookup yields CDR1 SGHTS and CDR2 YDEGEE. The CDR3 reads CASSVLGTSYNEQFF. CDR3 DNA sequence: TGTGCCAGCAGCGTACTAGGTACCTCCTACAATGAGCAGTTCTTC.

CDR3 amino acids: CATSGTGTGGMNTEAFF. The CDR3 DNA reads TGTGCCACTAGTGGGACGGGGACAGGGGGCATGAACACTGAAGCTTTCTTT. This chain links TRBV10-3 with TRBJ1-1; 12 bases line up with TRBD1. CDR3 length equals 17 residues. The ends lost 10 bases at V and 0 bases at J; junction bases unmatched: 12. The V gene's germline CDR1 is ENHRY and CDR2 SYGVKD.

This sequence joins TRBV5-1 and TRBJ2-1, with a possible D match to TRBD1 (6 bases). There are 17 residues in the CDR3. In germline, CDR1 is SGHRS, CDR2 YFSETQ. V was cut by 4 bases and J by 4 bases, with 21 bases left in between. CDR3 bases: TGCGCCAGCAGCCCTCCCCATCCAGGACAGCTTTACAATGAGCAGTTCTTC. Its translation: CASSPPHPGQLYNEQFF. Full variable domain (remainder filled in from reference TRBV5-1 and TRBJ2-1): KAGVTQTPRYLIKTRGQQVTLSCSPISGHRSVSWYQQTPGQGLQFLFEYFSETQRNKGNFPGRFSGRQFSNSRSEMNVSTLELGDSALYLCASSPPHPGQLYNEQFFGPGTRLTVL.

This sequence joins TRBV6-1 and TRBJ2-7; TRBD2 is a possible D gene (6 bases). The V gene lost 6 bases and the J gene lost 3 bases, with 15 bases spanning the gap. The CDR3 is 14 amino acids. Germline V gene data show CDR1 as MNHNS and CDR2 as SASEGT. The CDR3 DNA follows: TGTGCCAGCAGCAGGTCCGGGACTGGCTACGAGCAGTACTTC. Translation gives CASSRSGTGYEQYF.

This sequence joins TRBV6-5 and TRBJ2-5, with 7 nucleotides matching TRBD1. From germline, CDR1 is MNHEY and CDR2 SVGAGI. J gave up 2 bases and V 6 bases, and 0 bases lay outside the gene matches. The length of the CDR3 is 12 residues. DNA of the CDR3: TGTGCCAGCAGCAGGGGGCAAGAGACCCAGTACTTC. Residues: CASSRGQETQYF.

The chain couples TRBV6-1 to TRBJ1-5, with D unclear. The CDR3 sequence is 17 residues long. V was trimmed by 4 bases and J by 2 bases, leaving 18 bases between them. CDR1 and CDR2 from the germline V gene are MNHNS and SASEGT. The CDR3 region has the DNA TGTGCCAGCAGTGGCGGGGTTGTCGGGGAGGGCAATCAGCCCCAGCATTTT. Protein product: CASSGGVVGEGNQPQHF.

This chain connects TRBV19 to TRBJ2-7; possibly TRBD1 for D (6 bases). The V gene lost 9 bases and the J gene lost 3 bases, with 9 bases spanning the gap. This CDR3 is built from 11 residues. Germline values: CDR1 LNHDA, CDR2 SQIVND (reference sequence). The CDR3 DNA reads TGTGCCAGCGCGACAGGCTACGAGCAGTACTTC. Its protein is CASATGYEQYF.

The chain carries TRBV30 and TRBJ1-2; TRBD1 aligns across 7 bases. The CDR3 totals 14 residues. Trimming took 4 bases from V and 5 from J; bases not matched to a gene: 10. The V gene's germline CDR1 is GTSNPN and CDR2 SVGIG (reference sequence). The CDR3 protein is CAWKRDRAFYGYTF. For the CDR3, the DNA is TGTGCCTGGAAGCGTGACAGGGCCTTTTATGGCTACACCTTC.

This chain connects TRBV2 to TRBJ2-3, with 7 positions matching TRBD2. The CDR3 loop spans 15 amino acids. CDR1 and CDR2 (germline): SNHLY, FYNNEI. Losses at the gene ends were 5 bases for V and 0 bases for J; bases not matched to a gene: 5. The CDR3 sequence: CASSSQRDSTDTQYF. The CDR3 region has the DNA TGTGCCAGCAGTTCCCAGCGGGATAGCACAGATACGCAGTATTTT. The complete variable domain, with remaining parts taken from reference TRBV2 and TRBJ2-3, reads EPEVTQTPSHQVTQMGQEVILRCVPISNHLYFYWYRQILGQKVEFLVSFYNNEISEKSEIFDDQFSVERPDGSNFTLKIRSTKLEDSAMYFCASSSQRDSTDTQYFGPGTRLTVL.

V and J are TRBV9 and TRBJ2-2; the D gene is possibly TRBD1 (8 bases). Deletions cut 3 bases from V and 6 bases from J, with 18 bases between. Per germline, CDR1 SGDLS and CDR2 YYNGEE. This CDR3 has 16 residues. CDR3 coding DNA: TGTGCCAGCAGCGAGGGAGGGACAGGTCTCTCCGGGGAGCTGTTTTTT. It specifies CASSEGGTGLSGELFF.

This chain joins TRBV29-1 and TRBJ2-1, with 8 bases that match TRBD2. Germline CDR1 is SQVTM and CDR2 is ANQGSEA. V gave up 7 bases and J gave up 4 bases; unmatched junction bases: 6. The CDR3 is 13 amino acids. The CDR3 DNA is TGCAGCGCTCGGGGGGGGTCATACAATGAGCAGTTCTTC. Translating gives CSARGGSYNEQFF.

The gene calls are TRBV16 and TRBJ2-3; 11 bases fit TRBD2. Germline-derived CDR1 and CDR2 are KGHSY and FQNENV. Trimming at V came to 3 bases and at J to 0 bases, leaving 2 bases not matched to a gene. This CDR3 has 16 amino acids. As DNA, the CDR3 is TGTGCCAGCAGCCATTGGACTAGCGGGAGCACAGATACGCAGTATTTT. It specifies CASSHWTSGSTDTQYF.

The chain couples TRBV7-6 to TRBJ1-4; 7 bases match TRBD1. CDR1 and CDR2 (germline): SGHVS, FNYEAQ. The CDR3 runs to 14 residues. Unmatched junction bases numbered 8, after V lost 5 bases and J lost 8 bases. CDR3 residues: CASSLSRGGEKLFF. The CDR3, as DNA: TGTGCCAGCAGCCTGTCCAGAGGGGGCGAAAAACTGTTTTTT.

V gene TRBV5-1 combines with J gene TRBJ1-1; 7 bases are shared with TRBD1. Per the germline V gene, CDR1 is SGHRS and CDR2 is YFSETQ. This CDR3 comprises 15 residues. With 4 bases clipped from V and 4 bases from J, the junction kept 10 bases outside the gene matches. CDR3: CASSVRTGAPTEAFF. The CDR3 DNA is TGCGCCAGCAGCGTTAGAACAGGGGCTCCCACTGAAGCTTTCTTT.